The clone carrying this T cell receptor beta chain showed up many times. Priming of first-strand cDNA relied on TRAV- and TRBV-specific primers (covering alpha and beta chains). The authors ran 15 to 20 PCR cycles to amplify TCRs with a constant-region primer and V-primer adapter. By in vitro transcription, the isolated mRNA was amplified. TCRdb redid the calling of the reads with MiXCR, one entry per CDR3 protein. The sample lists about 82,000 distinct CDR3 sequences; approximately 17% were seen once. The data were taken from a study of low-dose radiotherapy and immunotherapy resistance in tumors. V dropped 2 bases and J dropped 6; count of bases not matched to a gene: 4. The length of the CDR3 is 14 residues. The germline V gene encodes CDR1 MNHNY and CDR2 SVGAGI (reference sequence). Time point given: before trial treatment. As their treatment, donors received nivolumab, ipilimumab, aspirin, low-dose cyclophosphamide and low-dose radiotherapy.

The receptor was isolated from a male donor with prostate cancer. This specimen consisted of PBMCs, obtained before treatment. The chain recombines TRBV6-6 with TRBJ1-2; 9 bases agree with TRBD1. The DNA for the CDR3 is TGTGCCAGCAGTTACGGGGGGACAGGGAATGGCTACACCTTC. Translation gives CASSYGGTGNGYTF.